The T cell receptor beta chain under discussion was sequenced for a study of persistence of HIV-infected CD4 T cells. Sequencing used immunoSEQ version 4 in survey mode. Template was genomic DNA at about 9.3 ng/uL, with up to 1 ug used per sample. TCRdb's table, derived via immunoSEQ multiplex PCR, lists solely in-frame clones and lacks some. The sample consists of about 46,000 clones, 75% to 90% of them appearing once. The CDR3 is made up of 15 amino acids. J was trimmed by 8 bases and V by 5 bases; bases with no gene match: 8. In germline, CDR1 is SGHNT, CDR2 YENEEA. Nonspecific anti-CD3/anti-CD28 bead stimulation represents the broad CD4+ T cell repertoire. CD4+ T cells upregulating both CD40 ligand and CD69 were sorted as responding cells. Donors had CD4+ T cell counts above 400 cells/uL and were CMV-seropositive. A remark on this clone: The target antigen is unknown.

The V and J genes are TRBV11-3 and TRBJ2-1; 11 bases match TRBD2. The source material was CD4+ T cells sorted from PBMCs after roughly 20-hour stimulation, sampled from a patient who received antiretroviral therapy. The TCR was taken from an adult woman with HIV who was CMV-seropositive. CDR3 residues: CASSPSGRRGDEQFF. CDR3 DNA: TGTGCCAGCAGCCCTAGCGGGAGGCGGGGGGATGAGCAGTTCTTC.